The clone carrying this T cell receptor (beta chain) has at least ten counts. Its antigen is not identified. The entry originates in a study of CD8 T cells in ankylosing spondylitis. Making use of molecular barcodes, quantitative 5'-RACE generated TCR beta libraries. TCRdb used MiXCR to reprocess the 5' RACE reads, holding one entry per CDR3 protein. The sample contains 200,000 to 300,000 distinct CDR3 sequences, roughly 25% of which appear only once. V lost 3 bases, J lost 3 bases, and 6 bases stayed unmatched. This CDR3 is built from 17 residues. Germline-derived CDR1 and CDR2 are MDHEN and SYDVKM. Study findings and constraints: Significantly higher representation of disease-linked clones was reported for matched ankylosing spondylitis synovial fluid. Disease-linked clones proved CD8+ and comparatively uncommon in peripheral blood. Blood from ankylosing spondylitis patients appeared to carry a characteristic roughly 8-variant TCR beta motif.

The chain uses TRBV28 and TRBJ2-5, with 14 positions matching TRBD2. The sample consisted of blood, either unsorted or a sorted T cell fraction (not recorded which). This clonotype was obtained from a male donor with ankylosing spondylitis or in good health (not recorded which). The CDR3 here is CASSFSMGLAGEETQYF. The CDR3 DNA reads TGTGCCAGCAGTTTCTCTATGGGACTAGCGGGGGAAGAGACCCAGTACTTC.